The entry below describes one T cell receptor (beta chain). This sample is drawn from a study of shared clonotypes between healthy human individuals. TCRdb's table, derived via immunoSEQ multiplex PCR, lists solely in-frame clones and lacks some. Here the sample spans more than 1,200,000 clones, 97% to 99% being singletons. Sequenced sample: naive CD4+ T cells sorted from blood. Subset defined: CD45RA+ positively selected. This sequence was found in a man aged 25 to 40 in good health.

The CDR3 coding sequence is TGTGCCAGCAGTGACTCGGACAGGACTAACTATGGCTACACCTTC. As protein: CASSDSDRTNYGYTF. The chain links TRBV6-4 to TRBJ1-2; 7 nucleotides agree with TRBD1. The CDR3 has 15 amino acids. V gave up 0 bases and J gave up 0 bases; unmatched junction bases: 1. Germline V lookup: CDR1 MRHNA, CDR2 SNTAGT.